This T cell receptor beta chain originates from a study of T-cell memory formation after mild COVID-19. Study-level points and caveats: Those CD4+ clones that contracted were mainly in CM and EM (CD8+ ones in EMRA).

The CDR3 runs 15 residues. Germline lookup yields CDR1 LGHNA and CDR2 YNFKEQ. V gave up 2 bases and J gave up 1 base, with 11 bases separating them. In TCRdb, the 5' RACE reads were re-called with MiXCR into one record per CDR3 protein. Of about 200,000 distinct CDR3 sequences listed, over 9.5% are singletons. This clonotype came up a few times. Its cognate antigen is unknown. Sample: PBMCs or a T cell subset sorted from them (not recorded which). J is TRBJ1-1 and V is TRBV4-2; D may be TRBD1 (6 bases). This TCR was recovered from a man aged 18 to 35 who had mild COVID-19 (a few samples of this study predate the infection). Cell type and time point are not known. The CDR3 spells CASSQYMTGNTEAFF. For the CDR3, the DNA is TGTGCCAGCAGCCAATACATGACAGGGAACACTGAAGCTTTCTTT.